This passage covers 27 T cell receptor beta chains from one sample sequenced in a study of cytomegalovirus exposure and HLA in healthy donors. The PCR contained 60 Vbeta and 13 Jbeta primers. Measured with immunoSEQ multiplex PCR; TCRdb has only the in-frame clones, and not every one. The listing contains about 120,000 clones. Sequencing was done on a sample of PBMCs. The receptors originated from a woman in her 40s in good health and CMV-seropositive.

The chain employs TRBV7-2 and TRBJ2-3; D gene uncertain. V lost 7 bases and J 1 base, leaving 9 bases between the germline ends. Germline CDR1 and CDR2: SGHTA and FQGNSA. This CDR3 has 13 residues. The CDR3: CASTIMGTDTQYF. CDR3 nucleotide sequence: TGTGCCAGCACTATAATGGGCACAGATACGCAGTATTTT.

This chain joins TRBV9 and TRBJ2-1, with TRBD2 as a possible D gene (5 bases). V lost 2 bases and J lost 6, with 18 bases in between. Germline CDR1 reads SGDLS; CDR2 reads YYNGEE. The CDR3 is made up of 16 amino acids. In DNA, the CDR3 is TGTGCCAGCAGCGTCGGAAGCGGAACAGTTACCAATGAGCAGTTCTTC. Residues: CASSVGSGTVTNEQFF.

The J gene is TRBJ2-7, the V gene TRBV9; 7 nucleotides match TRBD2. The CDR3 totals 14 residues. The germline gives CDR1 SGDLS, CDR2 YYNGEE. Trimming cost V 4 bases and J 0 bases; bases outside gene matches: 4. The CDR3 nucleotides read TGTGCCAGCAGCCCAGCGGGGAGCTCCTACGAGCAGTACTTC. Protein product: CASSPAGSSYEQYF.

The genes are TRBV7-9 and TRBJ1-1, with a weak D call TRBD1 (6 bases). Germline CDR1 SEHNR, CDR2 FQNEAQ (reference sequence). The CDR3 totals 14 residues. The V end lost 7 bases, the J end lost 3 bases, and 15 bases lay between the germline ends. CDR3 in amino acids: CASTRGGADTEAFF. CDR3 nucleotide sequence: TGTGCCAGCACCCGAGGGGGGGCGGACACTGAAGCTTTCTTT.

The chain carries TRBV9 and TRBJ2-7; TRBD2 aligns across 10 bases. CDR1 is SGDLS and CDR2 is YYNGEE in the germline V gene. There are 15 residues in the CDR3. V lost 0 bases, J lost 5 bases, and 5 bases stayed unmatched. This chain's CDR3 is CASSVVSSGRDEQYF. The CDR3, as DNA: TGTGCCAGCAGCGTAGTGTCTAGCGGGAGAGACGAGCAGTACTTC.

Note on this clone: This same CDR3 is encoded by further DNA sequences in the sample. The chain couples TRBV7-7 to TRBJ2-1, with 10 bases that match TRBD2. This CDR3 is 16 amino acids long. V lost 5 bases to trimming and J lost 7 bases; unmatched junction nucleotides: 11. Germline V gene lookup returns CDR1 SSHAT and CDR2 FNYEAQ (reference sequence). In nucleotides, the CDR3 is TGTGCCAGCAGCCCAACCGGCTTAGCGGGAGGAAATGAGCAGTTCTTC. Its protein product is CASSPTGLAGGNEQFF.

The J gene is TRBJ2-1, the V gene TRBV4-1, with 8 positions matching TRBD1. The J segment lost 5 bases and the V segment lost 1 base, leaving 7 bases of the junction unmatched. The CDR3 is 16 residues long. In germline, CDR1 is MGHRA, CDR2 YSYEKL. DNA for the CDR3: TGCGCCAGCAGCCAAGGTACAGGGGGGTGGCACAATGAGCAGTTCTTC. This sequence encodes CASSQGTGGWHNEQFF.

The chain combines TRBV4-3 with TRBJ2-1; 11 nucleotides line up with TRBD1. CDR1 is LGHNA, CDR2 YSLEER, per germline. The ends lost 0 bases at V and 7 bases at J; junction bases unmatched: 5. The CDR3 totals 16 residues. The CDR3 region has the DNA TGCGCCAGCAGCCAAGAATCAGGACAGGGGGCAAATGAGCAGTTCTTC. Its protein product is CASSQESGQGANEQFF.

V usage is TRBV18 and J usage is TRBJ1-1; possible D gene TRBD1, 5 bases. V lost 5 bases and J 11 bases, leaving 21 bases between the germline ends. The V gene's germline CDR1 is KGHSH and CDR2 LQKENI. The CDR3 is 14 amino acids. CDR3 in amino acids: CASSADILPTWAFF. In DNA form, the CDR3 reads TGTGCCAGCTCAGCGGACATATTGCCAACTTGGGCTTTCTTT.

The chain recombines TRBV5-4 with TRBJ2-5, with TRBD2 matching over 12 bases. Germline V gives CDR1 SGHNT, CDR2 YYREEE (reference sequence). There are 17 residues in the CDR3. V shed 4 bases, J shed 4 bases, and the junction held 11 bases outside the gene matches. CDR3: CASSLLAGGRMAETQYF. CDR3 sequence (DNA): TGTGCCAGCAGCCTACTAGCGGGAGGAAGGATGGCAGAGACCCAGTACTTC.

The CDR3 DNA reads as TGTGCCATCAGTTGGGACTCACCCTACGAGCAGTACTTC. Its translation: CAISWDSPYEQYF. The gene calls are TRBV10-3 and TRBJ2-7; tentatively, D is TRBD2 (6 bases). Trimming removed 5 bases from V and 2 bases from J, with 10 bases in between. The CDR3 has 13 amino acids. Germline CDR1 and CDR2: ENHRY and SYGVKD.

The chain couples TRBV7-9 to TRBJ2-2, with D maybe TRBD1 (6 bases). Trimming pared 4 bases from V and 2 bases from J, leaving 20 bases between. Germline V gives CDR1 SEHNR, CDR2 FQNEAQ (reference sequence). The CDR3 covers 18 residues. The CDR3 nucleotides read TGTGCCAGCAGCTCCAGGAGAGTGGGACAACTTAACACCGGGGAGCTGTTTTTT. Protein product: CASSSRRVGQLNTGELFF.

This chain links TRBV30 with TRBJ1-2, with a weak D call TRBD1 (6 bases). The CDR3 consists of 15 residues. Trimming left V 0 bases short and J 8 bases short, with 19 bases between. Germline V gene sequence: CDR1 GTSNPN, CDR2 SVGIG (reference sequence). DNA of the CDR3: TGTGCCTGGAGTGTTACTGAATCGACAGGCGGCGGCTACACCTTC. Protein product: CAWSVTESTGGGYTF.

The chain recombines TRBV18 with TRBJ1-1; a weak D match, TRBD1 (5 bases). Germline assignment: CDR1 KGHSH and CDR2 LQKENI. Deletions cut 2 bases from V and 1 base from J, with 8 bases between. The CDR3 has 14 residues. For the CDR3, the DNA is TGTGCCAGCTCACCAATAGGGGAGAACACTGAAGCTTTCTTT. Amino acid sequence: CASSPIGENTEAFF.

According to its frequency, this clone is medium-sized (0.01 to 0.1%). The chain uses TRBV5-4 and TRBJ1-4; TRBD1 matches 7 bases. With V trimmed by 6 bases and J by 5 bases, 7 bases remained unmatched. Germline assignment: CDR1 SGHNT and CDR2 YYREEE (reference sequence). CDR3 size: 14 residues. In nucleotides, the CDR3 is TGTGCCAGCACCCTGACAGGGTCCAATGAAAAACTGTTTTTT. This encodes CASTLTGSNEKLFF.

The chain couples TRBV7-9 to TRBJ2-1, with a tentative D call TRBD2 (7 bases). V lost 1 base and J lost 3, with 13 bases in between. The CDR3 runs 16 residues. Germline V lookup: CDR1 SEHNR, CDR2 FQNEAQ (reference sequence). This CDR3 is CASSLDGGGLYNEQFF. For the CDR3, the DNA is TGTGCCAGCAGCTTAGATGGGGGGGGCCTCTACAATGAGCAGTTCTTC. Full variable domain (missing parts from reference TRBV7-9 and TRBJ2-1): DTGVSQNPRHKITKRGQNVTFRCDPISEHNRLYWYRQTLGQGPEFLTYFQNEAQLEKSRLLSDRFSAERPKGSFSTLEIQRTEQGDSAMYLCASSLDGGGLYNEQFFGPGTRLTVL.

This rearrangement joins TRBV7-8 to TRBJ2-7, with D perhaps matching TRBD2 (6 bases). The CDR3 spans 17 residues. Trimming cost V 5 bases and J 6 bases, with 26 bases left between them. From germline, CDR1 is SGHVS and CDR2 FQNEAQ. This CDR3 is CASSRGGGTPSTGEQYF. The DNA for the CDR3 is TGTGCCAGCAGCAGAGGAGGTGGGACTCCCTCCACTGGCGAGCAGTACTTC.

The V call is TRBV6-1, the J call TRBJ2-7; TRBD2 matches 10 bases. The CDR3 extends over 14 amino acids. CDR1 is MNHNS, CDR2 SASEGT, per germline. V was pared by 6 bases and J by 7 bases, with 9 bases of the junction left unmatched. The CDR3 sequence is CASSDLAGAWEQYF. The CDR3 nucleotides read TGTGCCAGCAGCGACCTAGCGGGAGCCTGGGAGCAGTACTTC.

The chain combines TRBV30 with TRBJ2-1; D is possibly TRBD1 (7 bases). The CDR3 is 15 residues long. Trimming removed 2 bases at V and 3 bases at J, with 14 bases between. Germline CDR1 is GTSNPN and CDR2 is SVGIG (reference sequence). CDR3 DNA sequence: TGTGCCTGGAGTCGAGGGCAGGGGGGCTACAATGAGCAGTTCTTC. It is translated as CAWSRGQGGYNEQFF.

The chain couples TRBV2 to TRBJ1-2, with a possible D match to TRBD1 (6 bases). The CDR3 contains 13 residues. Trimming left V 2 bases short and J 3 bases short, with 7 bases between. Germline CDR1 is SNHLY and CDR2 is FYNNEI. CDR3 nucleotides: TGTGCCAGCAGTGAAACAGGGTACTATGGCTACACCTTC. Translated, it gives CASSETGYYGYTF. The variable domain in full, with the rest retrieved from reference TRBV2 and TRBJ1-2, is EPEVTQTPSHQVTQMGQEVILRCVPISNHLYFYWYRQILGQKVEFLVSFYNNEISEKSEIFDDQFSVERPDGSNFTLKIRSTKLEDSAMYFCASSETGYYGYTFGSGTRLTVV.

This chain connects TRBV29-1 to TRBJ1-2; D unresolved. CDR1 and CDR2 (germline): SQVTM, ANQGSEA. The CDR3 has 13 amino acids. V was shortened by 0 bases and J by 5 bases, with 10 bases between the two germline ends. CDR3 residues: CSVEDGQPYGYTF. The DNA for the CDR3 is TGCAGCGTTGAAGATGGGCAGCCTTATGGCTACACCTTC. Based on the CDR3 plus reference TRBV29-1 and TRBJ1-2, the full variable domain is SAVISQKPSRDICQRGTSLTIQCQVDSQVTMMFWYRQQPGQSLTLIATANQGSEATYESGFVIDKFPISRPNLTFSTLTVSNMSPEDSSIYLCSVEDGQPYGYTFGSGTRLTVV.

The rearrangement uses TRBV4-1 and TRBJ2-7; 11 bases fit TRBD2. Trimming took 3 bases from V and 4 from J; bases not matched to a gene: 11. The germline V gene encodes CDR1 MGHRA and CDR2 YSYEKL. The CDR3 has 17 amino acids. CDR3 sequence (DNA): TGCGCCAGCAGCCAGGTTATAGCGGGAGGGGGAGCTTACGAGCAGTACTTC. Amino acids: CASSQVIAGGGAYEQYF.

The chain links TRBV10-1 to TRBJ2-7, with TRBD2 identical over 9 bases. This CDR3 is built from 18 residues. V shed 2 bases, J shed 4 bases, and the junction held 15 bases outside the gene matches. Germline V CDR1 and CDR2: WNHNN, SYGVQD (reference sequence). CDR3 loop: CASSERGLAGSNVYEQYF. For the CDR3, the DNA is TGCGCCAGCAGTGAGAGGGGGCTAGCGGGATCGAACGTTTACGAGCAGTACTTC.

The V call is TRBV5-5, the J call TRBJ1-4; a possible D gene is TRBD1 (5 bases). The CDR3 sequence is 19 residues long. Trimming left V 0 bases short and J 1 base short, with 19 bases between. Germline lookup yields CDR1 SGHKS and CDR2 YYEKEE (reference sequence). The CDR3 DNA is TGTGCCAGCAGCTTGGATCGTCTTGGAGCCACAGGAACTAATGAAAAACTGTTTTTT. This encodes CASSLDRLGATGTNEKLFF.

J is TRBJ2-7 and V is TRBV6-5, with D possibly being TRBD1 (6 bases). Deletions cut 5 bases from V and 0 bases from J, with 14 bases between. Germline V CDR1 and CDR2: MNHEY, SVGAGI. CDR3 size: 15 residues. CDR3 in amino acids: CASSRATGNSYEQYF. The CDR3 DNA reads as TGTGCCAGCAGTCGGGCGACAGGAAACTCCTACGAGCAGTACTTC.

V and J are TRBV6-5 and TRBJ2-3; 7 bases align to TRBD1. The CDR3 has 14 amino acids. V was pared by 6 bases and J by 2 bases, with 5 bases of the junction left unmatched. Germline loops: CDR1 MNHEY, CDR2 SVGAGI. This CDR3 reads CASSDRDFTDTQYF. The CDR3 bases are TGTGCCAGCAGCGACAGGGATTTCACAGATACGCAGTATTTT.

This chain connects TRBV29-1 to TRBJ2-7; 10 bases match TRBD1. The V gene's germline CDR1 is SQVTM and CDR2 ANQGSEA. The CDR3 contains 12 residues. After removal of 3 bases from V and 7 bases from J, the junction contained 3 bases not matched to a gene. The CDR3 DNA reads TGCAGCGTTGACGGGACAGGGGAGGAGCAGTACTTC. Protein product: CSVDGTGEEQYF.